The source of this T cell receptor (beta chain) is a study of blood T cell repertoires in COVID-19. Overall study context: Spain, Italy and the United States supplied samples that represented acute and convalescent COVID-19. From T cells, B-cell-depleted T cells, or PBMCs came the material, which was cDNA or gDNA.

Per the study methods: The assay estimated nucleated cells by amplifying reference gene primers. Sequencing was performed with immunoSEQ multiplex PCR; in TCRdb, only in-frame clones are kept and a portion is missing. D and trimming were read from the DNA, whereas the V and J calls and clone size are those reported in that table. The sample carries a few hundred thousand clones, about 88% recorded once. Germline values: CDR1 MNHEY, CDR2 SVGEGT. Trimming cost V 2 bases and J 5 bases; bases outside gene matches: 8. The CDR3 covers 16 residues. This clone has just a few counts. Source material: peripheral blood. This sequence joins TRBV6-2 or TRBV6-3 and TRBJ2-5; 10 nucleotides line up with TRBD2. This TCR derives from a man over 45 who had recovered from COVID-19. CDR3 nucleotide sequence: TGTGCCAGCAGTTACGGGCTAGCGGGAGTGGTGGAGACCCAGTACTTC. It specifies CASSYGLAGVVETQYF.